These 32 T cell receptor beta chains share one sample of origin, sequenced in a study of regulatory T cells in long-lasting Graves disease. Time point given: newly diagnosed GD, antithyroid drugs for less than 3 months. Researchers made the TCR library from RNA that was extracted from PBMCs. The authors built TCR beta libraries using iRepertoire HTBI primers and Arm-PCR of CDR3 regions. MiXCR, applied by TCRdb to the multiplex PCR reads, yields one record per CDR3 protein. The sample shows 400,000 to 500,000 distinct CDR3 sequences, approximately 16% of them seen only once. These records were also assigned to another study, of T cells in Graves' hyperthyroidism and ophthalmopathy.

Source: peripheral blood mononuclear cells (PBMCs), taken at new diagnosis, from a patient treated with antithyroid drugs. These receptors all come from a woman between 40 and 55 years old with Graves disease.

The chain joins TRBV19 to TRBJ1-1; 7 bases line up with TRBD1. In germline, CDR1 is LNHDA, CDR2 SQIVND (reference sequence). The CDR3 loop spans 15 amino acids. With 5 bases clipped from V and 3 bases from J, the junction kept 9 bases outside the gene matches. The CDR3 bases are TGTGCCAGTAGTTCTCGGTCAGGGGGACACACTGAAGCTTTCTTT. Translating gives CASSSRSGGHTEAFF.

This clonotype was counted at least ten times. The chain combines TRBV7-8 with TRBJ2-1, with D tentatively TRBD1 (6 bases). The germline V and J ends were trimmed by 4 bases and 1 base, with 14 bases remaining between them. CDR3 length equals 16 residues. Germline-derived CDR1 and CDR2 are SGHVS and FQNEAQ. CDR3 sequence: CASSSRGRGSYNEQFF. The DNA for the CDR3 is TGTGCCAGCAGCTCTAGGGGGAGAGGGTCCTACAATGAGCAGTTCTTC.

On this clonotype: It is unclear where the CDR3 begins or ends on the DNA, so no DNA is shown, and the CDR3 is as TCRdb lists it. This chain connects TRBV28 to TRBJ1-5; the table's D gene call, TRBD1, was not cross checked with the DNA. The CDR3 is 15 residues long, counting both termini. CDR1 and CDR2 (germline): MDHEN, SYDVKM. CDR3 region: CASSNDRSVFWPQHF.

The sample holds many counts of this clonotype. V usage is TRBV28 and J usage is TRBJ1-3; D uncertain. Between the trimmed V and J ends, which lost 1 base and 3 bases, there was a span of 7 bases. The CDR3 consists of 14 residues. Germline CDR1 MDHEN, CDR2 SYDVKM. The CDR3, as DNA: TGTGCCAGCAGTTTATTGGGCGATGGAAACACCATATATTTT. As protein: CASSLLGDGNTIYF.

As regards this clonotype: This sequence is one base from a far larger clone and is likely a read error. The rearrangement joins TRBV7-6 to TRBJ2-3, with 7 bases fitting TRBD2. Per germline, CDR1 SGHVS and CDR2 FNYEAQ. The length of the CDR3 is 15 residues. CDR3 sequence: CASSLPTSHTDTKYF. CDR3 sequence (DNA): TGTGCCAGCAGTTTACCGACTAGCCACACAGATACGAAGTATTTT.

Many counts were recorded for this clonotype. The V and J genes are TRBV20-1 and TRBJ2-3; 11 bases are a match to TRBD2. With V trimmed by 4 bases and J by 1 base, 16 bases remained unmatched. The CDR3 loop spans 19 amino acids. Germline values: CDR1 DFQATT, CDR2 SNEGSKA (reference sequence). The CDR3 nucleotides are TGCAGTGCTAAGACCGCGGTAGCGGGAGGGCCTTCAGGCACAGATACGCAGTATTTT. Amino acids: CSAKTAVAGGPSGTDTQYF.

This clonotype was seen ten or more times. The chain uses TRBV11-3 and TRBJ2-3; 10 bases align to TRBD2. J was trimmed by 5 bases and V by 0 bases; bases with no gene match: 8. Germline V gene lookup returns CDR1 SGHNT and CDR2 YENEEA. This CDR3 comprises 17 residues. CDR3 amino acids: CASSLDVLAGEEDTQYF. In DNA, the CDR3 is TGTGCCAGCAGCTTAGATGTTCTAGCGGGAGAGGAAGATACGCAGTATTTT.

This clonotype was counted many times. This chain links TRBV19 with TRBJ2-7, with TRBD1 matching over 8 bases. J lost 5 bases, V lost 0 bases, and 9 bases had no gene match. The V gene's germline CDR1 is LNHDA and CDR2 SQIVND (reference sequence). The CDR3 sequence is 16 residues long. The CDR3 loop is CASSIDHDRGFDEQYF. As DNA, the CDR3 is TGTGCCAGTAGTATAGATCATGACAGGGGATTCGACGAGCAGTACTTC.

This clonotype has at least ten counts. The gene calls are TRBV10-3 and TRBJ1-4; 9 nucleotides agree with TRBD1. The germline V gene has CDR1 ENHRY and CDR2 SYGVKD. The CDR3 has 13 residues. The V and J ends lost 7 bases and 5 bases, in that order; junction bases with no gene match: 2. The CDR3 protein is CAIKGQGNEKLFF. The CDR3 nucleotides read TGTGCCATCAAAGGACAGGGGAATGAAAAACTGTTTTTT.

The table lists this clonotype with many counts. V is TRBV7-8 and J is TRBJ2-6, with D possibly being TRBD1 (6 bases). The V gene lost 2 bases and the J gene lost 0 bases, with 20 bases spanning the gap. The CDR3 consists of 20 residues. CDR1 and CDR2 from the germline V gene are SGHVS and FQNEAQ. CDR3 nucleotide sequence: TGTGCCAGCAGCTTAACTTACAGGGTAGTGCGGAGCTCTGGGGCCAACGTCCTGACTTTC. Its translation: CASSLTYRVVRSSGANVLTF.

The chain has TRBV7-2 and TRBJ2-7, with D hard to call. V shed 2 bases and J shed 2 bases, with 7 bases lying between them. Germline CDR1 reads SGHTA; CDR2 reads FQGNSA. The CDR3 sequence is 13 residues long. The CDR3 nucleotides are TGTGCCAGCAGCTTAAGGAGACCCTACGAGCAGTACTTC. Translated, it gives CASSLRRPYEQYF.

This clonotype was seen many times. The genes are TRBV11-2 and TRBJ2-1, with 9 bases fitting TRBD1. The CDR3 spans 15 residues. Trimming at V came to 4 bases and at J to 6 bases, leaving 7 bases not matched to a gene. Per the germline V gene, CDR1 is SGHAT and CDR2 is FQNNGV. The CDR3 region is CASSYPGTGINEQFF. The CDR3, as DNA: TGTGCCAGCAGCTATCCCGGGACAGGGATCAATGAGCAGTTCTTC.

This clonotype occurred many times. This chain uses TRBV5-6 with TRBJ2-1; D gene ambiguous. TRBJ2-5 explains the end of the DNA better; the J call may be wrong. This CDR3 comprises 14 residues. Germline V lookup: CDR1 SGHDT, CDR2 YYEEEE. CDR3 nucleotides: TGTGCCAGCAGCCCCTGGACCAGCCGCGAGACCCAGTACTTC. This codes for CASSPWTSRETQYF.

DNA for the CDR3: TGTGCCAGCAGTTTATCGCCAGCGGGAGTCTCCGAGCAGTACTTC. Amino acids: CASSLSPAGVSEQYF. The chain carries TRBV27 and TRBJ2-7, with 8 nucleotides matching TRBD2. This CDR3 is built from 15 residues. Germline V CDR1 and CDR2: MNHEY, SMNVEV (reference sequence). The V and J ends lost 0 bases and 6 bases, in that order; junction bases with no gene match: 7.

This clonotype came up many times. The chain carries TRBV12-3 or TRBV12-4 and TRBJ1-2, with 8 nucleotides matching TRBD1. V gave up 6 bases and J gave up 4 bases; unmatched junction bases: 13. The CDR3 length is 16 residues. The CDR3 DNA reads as TGTGCCAGCAGCCCTCCCAGGGGGCGTGTGGGCTATGGCTACACCTTC. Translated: CASSPPRGRVGYGYTF.

CDR3 in amino acids: CASSQDPGVNQPQHF. The CDR3 DNA follows: TGTGCCAGCAGCCAAGATCCAGGGGTAAATCAGCCCCAGCATTTT. The chain uses TRBV3-1 and TRBJ1-5; weak D call: TRBD1 (6 bases). Trimming stripped 0 bases from V and 4 bases from J, with 10 bases between. CDR1 and CDR2 from the germline V gene are LGHDT and YNNKEL (reference sequence). The CDR3 runs to 15 residues.

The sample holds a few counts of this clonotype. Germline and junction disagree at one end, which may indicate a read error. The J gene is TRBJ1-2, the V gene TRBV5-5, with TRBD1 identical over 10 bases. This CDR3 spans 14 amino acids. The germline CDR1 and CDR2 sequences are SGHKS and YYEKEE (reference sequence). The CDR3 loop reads CASSRTGGDYGYTF. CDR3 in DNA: TGTGCCAGCAGCCGGACAGGGGGAGACTACGGCTACACCTTC.

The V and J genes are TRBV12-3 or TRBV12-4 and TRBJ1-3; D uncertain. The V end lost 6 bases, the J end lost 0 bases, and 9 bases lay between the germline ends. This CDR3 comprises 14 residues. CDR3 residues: CASRPGSSGNTIYF. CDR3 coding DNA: TGTGCCAGCAGACCCGGCTCCTCTGGAAACACCATATATTTT.

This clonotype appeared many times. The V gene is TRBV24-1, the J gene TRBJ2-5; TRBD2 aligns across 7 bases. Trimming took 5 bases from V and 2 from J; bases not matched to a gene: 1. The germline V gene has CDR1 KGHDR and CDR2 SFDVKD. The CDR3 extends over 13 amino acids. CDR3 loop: CATSAGGQETQYF. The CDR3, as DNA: TGTGCCACCAGTGCGGGGGGACAAGAGACCCAGTACTTC.

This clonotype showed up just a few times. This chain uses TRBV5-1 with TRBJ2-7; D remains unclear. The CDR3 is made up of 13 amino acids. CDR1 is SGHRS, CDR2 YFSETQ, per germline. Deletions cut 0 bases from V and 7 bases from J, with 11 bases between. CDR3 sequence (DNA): TGCGCCAGCAGCTTGGACATGGCGTGGGAGCAGTACTTC. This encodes CASSLDMAWEQYF.

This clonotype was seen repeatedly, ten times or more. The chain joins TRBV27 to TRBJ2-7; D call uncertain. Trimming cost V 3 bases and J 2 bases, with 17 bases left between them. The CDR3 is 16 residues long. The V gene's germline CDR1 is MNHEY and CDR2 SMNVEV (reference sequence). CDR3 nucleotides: TGTGCCAGCAGTTTCGCAGACGGCGGATTCACCTACGAGCAGTACTTC. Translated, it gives CASSFADGGFTYEQYF.

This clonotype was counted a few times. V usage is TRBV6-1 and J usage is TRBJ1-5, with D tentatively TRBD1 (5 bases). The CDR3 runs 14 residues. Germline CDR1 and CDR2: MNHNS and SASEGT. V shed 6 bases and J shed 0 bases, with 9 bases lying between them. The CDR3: CASRGLRSNQPQHF. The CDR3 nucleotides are TGTGCCAGCAGGGGACTCCGTAGCAATCAGCCCCAGCATTTT.

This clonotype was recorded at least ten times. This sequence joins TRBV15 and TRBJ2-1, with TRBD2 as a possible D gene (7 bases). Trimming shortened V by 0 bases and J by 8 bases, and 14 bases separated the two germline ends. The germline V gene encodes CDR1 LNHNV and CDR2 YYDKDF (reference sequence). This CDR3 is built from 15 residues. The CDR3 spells CATSREGGAHDEQFF. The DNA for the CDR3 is TGTGCCACCAGCAGAGAGGGGGGGGCGCACGATGAGCAGTTCTTC.

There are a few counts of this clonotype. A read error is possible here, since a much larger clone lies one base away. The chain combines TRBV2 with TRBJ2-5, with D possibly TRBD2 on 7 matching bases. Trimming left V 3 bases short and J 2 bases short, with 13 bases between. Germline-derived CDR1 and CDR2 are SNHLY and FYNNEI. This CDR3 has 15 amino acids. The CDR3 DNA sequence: TGTGCCAGCAGTGAGGGGGCGGGAGTTCAAGAGACCCAGTACTTC. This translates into CASSEGAGVQETQYF.

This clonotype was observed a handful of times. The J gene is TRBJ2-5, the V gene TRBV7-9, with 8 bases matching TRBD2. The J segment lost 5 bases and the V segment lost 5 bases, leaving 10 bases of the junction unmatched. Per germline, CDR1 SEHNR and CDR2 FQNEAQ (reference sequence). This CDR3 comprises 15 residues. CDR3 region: CASSLSGRDGETQYF. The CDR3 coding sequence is TGTGCCAGCAGCCTCAGCGGGAGAGATGGGGAGACCCAGTACTTC.

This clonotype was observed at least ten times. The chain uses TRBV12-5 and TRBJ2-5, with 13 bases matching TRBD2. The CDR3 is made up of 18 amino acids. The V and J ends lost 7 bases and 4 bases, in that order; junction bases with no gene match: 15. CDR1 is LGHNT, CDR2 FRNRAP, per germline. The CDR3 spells CASALGLAGQGTRETQYF. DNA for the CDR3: TGTGCTAGTGCCTTGGGACTAGCGGGACAGGGAACCAGAGAGACCCAGTACTTC.

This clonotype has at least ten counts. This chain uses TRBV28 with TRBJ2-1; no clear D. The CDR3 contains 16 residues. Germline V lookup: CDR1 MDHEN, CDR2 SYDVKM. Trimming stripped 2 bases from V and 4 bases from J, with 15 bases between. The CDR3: CASSLKSLGTYNEQFF. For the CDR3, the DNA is TGTGCCAGCAGTTTAAAATCACTGGGCACTTACAATGAGCAGTTCTTC.

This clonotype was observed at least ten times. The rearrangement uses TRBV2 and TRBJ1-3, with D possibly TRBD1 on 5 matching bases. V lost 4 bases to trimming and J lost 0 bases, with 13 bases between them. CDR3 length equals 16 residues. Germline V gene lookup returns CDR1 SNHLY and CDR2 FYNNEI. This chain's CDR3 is CASSVWGSASGNTIYF. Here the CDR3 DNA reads TGTGCCAGCAGTGTCTGGGGGAGCGCCTCTGGAAACACCATATATTTT.

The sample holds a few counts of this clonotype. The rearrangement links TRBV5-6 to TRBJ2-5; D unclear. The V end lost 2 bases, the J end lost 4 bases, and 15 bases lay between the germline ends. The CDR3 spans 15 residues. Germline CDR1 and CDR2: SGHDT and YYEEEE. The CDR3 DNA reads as TGTGCCAGCAGCTTTTGGCACATGGGCGGAGAGACCCAGTACTTC. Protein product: CASSFWHMGGETQYF.

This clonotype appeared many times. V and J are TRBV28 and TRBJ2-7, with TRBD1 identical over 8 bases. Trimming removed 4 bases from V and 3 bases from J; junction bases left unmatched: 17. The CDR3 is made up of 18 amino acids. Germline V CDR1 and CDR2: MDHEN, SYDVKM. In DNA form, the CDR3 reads TGTGCCAGCAGTTCCCCGTTAGGATTGGGGACAGGACTCTACGAGCAGTACTTC. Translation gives CASSSPLGLGTGLYEQYF.

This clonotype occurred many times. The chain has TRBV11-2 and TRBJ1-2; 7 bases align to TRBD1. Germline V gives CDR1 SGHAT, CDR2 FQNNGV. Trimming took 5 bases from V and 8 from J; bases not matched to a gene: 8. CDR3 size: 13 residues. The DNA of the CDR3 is TGTGCCAGCAGCAAAGACAGGGTAGGCGGCTACACCTTC. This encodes CASSKDRVGGYTF.

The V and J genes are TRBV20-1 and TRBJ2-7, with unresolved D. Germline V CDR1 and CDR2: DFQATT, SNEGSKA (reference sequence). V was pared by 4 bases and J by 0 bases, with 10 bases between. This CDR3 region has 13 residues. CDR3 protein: CSAIEQVSYEQYF. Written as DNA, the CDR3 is TGCAGTGCTATCGAGCAGGTCTCCTACGAGCAGTACTTC.